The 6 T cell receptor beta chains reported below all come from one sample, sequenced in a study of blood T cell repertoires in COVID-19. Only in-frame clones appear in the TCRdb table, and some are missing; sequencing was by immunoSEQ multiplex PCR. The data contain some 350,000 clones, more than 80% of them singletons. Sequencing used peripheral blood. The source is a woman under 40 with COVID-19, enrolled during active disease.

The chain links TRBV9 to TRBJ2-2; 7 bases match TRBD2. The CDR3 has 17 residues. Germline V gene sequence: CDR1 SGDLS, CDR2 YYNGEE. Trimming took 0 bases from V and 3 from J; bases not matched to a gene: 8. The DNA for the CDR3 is TGTGCCAGCAGCGTAGAATCCCAGCGGGATTACACCGGGGAGCTGTTTTTT. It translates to CASSVESQRDYTGELFF.

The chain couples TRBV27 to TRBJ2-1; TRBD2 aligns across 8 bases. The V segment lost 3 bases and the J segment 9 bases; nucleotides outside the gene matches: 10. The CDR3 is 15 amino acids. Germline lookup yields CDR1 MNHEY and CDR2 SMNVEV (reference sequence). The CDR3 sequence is CASSFGLAGEGEQFF. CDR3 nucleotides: TGTGCCAGCAGTTTCGGGCTAGCGGGTGAGGGTGAGCAGTTCTTC.

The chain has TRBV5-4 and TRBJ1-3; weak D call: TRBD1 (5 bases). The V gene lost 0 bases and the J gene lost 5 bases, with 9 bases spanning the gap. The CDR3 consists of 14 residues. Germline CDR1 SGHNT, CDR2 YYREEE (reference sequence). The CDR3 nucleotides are TGTGCCAGCAGCTTGGGGGGGGAGAGAAACACCATATATTTT. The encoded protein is CASSLGGERNTIYF.

This CDR3 reads CATSRDRSDSSELFF. In DNA form, the CDR3 reads TGTGCCACCAGCAGAGATCGCTCAGACTCGTCGGAACTGTTTTTT. V usage is TRBV15 and J usage is TRBJ1-4; D gene uncertain. Germline loops: CDR1 LNHNV, CDR2 YYDKDF (reference sequence). Trimming cost V 0 bases and J 12 bases, with 17 bases left between them. This CDR3 region has 15 residues.

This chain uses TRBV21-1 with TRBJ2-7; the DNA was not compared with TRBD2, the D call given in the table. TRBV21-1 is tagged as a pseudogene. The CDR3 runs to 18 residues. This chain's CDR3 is CASSNSSELSGANNGQYV. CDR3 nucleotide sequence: TGTGCCAGCAGCAATTCGTCCGAGCTTAGCGGGGCTAATAATGGGCAGTACGTC.

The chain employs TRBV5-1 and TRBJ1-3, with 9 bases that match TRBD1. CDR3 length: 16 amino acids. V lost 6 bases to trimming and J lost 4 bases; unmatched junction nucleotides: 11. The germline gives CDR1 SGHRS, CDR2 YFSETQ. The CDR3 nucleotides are TGCGCCAGCACTTTTGGGGACAGGGTTGCAGGAAACACCATATATTTT. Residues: CASTFGDRVAGNTIYF.